This TCR beta chain emerged from a study of OX40 agonist ivuxolimab in advanced cancers. Study-wide findings and caveats: Compared with CD4+, CD8+ T cells on average had more expanded clones.

The CDR3 is made up of 16 amino acids. Germline V gene lookup returns CDR1 SGHTA and CDR2 FQGNSA. V shed 2 bases and J 0 bases; nucleotides not matched to a gene: 6. Method: immunoSEQ multiplex PCR; TCRdb's copy keeps in-frame clones and lacks some. Here the sample spans about 70,000 clones, about 83% being singletons. This clone was seen once. Antigen specificity is unknown. The TCR comes from an adult with an advanced solid tumor such as melanoma, head and neck, liver or kidney cancer. Source: CD4+ or CD8+ T cells sorted from blood, taken in a trial of the OX40 agonist ivuxolimab. The gene calls are TRBV7-2 and TRBJ2-7, with 8 bases identical to TRBD1. The CDR3 region is CASSLSSQGGSYEQYF. CDR3 bases: TGTGCCAGCAGCTTATCGTCACAGGGGGGCTCCTACGAGCAGTACTTC.